The next 23 T cell receptor beta chains were all read from a single sample in a study of T cells in Graves' hyperthyroidism and ophthalmopathy (dated by TCRdb to between 2018 and 2021). Libraries were made using multiplex PCR. Instrument on record: Illumina HiSeq 2000. TCR beta CDR3 regions were amplified from RNA transcripts. For the first round of RT-PCR on the TCR CDR3, the HTBI primer set was used together with the Qiagen OneStep RT-PCR kit. TCRdb redid the processing of the public reads, applying fastp at Q25 and MiXCR, and retained in-frame beta chains. Every CDR3 protein is listed once, alongside the most common genes and DNA of its rows. Recorded for this sample are about 500,000 distinct CDR3 sequences; around an eighth of them occurred a single time. The biggest ten clones account for less than 20% of the sample. Sequencing was done on a sample of blood. The receptors derive from a woman in her late teens or twenties with Graves' hyperthyroidism.

The chain has TRBV9 and TRBJ1-5, with D perhaps TRBD1 (6 bases). CDR3 size: 15 residues. Germline V gene sequence: CDR1 SGDLS, CDR2 YYNGEE. Trimming took 4 bases from V and 3 from J, leaving 14 bases between them. DNA of the CDR3: TGTGCCAGCAGCCCCCGGGACACTTTCAATCAGCCCCAGCATTTT. Translated, it gives CASSPRDTFNQPQHF.

At least ten counts were recorded for this clonotype. This chain connects TRBV27 to TRBJ2-7; TRBD1 matches at 7 bases. Germline V gives CDR1 MNHEY, CDR2 SMNVEV (reference sequence). This CDR3 comprises 15 residues. With V trimmed by 3 bases and J by 1 base, 6 bases remained unmatched. In DNA form, the CDR3 reads TGTGCCAGCAGTTTTAGTCAGGGGGTATCCTACGAGCAGTACTTC. Translated, it gives CASSFSQGVSYEQYF.

This clonotype was recorded a few times. Relative to the germline gene, one junction end is altered; a read error may explain this. The chain links TRBV28 to TRBJ1-6, with D tentatively TRBD1 (6 bases). The germline V gene encodes CDR1 MDHEN and CDR2 SYDVKM. This CDR3 is 15 amino acids long. The CDR3 sequence: CASSSLDSYNPPLHF. In DNA, the CDR3 is TGTGCCAGCAGTAGCCTGGACAGTTATAATCCACCCCTCCACTTT. The variable domain in full, with the rest retrieved from reference TRBV28 and TRBJ1-6, is DVKVTQSSRYLVKRTGEKVFLECVQDMDHENMFWYRQDPGLGLRLIYFSYDVKMKEKGDIPEGYSVSREKKERFSLILESASTNQTSMYLCASSSLDSYNPPLHFGNGTRLTVT.

This sequence joins TRBV20-1 and TRBJ2-5, with 9 bases that match TRBD2. The CDR3 sequence is 16 residues long. The ends lost 3 bases at V and 5 bases at J; junction bases unmatched: 13. The germline V gene encodes CDR1 DFQATT and CDR2 SNEGSKA (reference sequence). The CDR3 spells CSARGSGRFLGETQYF. The CDR3 region has the DNA TGCAGTGCTAGGGGGAGCGGGAGGTTCTTAGGGGAGACCCAGTACTTC.

This clonotype was seen at least ten times. The chain combines TRBV30 with TRBJ1-2, with 7 bases lining up with TRBD1. This CDR3 is built from 13 residues. Germline V gives CDR1 GTSNPN, CDR2 SVGIG (reference sequence). The V and J ends lost 1 base and 5 bases, in that order; junction bases with no gene match: 4. The DNA of the CDR3 is TGTGCCTGGAGTGCGGACAGGAAATATGGCTACACCTTC. As protein: CAWSADRKYGYTF.

Ten or more counts support this clonotype. CDR3 loop: CASSQVAKGGLAEETQYF. The CDR3 DNA is TGTGCCAGCAGCCAAGTTGCAAAGGGGGGACTAGCAGAAGAGACCCAGTACTTC. The chain couples TRBV3-1 to TRBJ2-5, with 9 bases lining up with TRBD2. The CDR3 consists of 18 residues. Germline CDR1 reads LGHDT; CDR2 reads YNNKEL (reference sequence). The trim removed 1 base at V and 3 bases at J, leaving 12 bases unmatched.

Points on this clonotype: This may stem from a read error, because a much larger clone lies one nucleotide away. The genes are TRBV29-1 and TRBJ2-3, with 7 bases that match TRBD2. The CDR3 runs 18 residues. Germline V gene data show CDR1 as SQVTM and CDR2 as ANQGSEA. CDR3 loop: CSVGLRIAGALGTDRQYF. In nucleotides, the CDR3 is TGCAGCGTTGGTTTAAGAATCGCGGGAGCCCTCGGCACAGATAGGCAGTATTTT.

This clonotype was observed many times. The rearrangement uses TRBV27 and TRBJ1-1; no clear D. The ends were cut back, 6 bases at V and 1 base at J, with 9 bases in the middle. Germline V gives CDR1 MNHEY, CDR2 SMNVEV (reference sequence). This CDR3 spans 13 amino acids. The CDR3 DNA follows: TGTGCCAGCAGAAACCACCAGAACACTGAAGCTTTCTTT. Protein product: CASRNHQNTEAFF.

This clonotype has at least ten counts. This chain uses TRBV20-1 with TRBJ2-3; D possibly corresponds to TRBD1 (5 bases). The CDR3 has 16 residues. CDR1 and CDR2 (germline): DFQATT, SNEGSKA (reference sequence). Trimming cost V 6 bases and J 2 bases, with 21 bases left between them. CDR3 in DNA: TGCAGTGCACAAACCCCAGGGCAGGTCTACACAGATACGCAGTATTTT. It yields the protein CSAQTPGQVYTDTQYF.

This clonotype was seen many times. The chain recombines TRBV7-9 with TRBJ2-7; D gene uncertain. This CDR3 contains 13 residues. The germline gives CDR1 SEHNR, CDR2 FQNEAQ (reference sequence). The V and J ends lost 2 bases and 3 bases respectively, with 8 bases between them. The CDR3 nucleotides are TGTGCCAGCAGCTTATTGTCCGGCTACGAGCAGTACGTC. Translating it yields CASSLLSGYEQYV.

There are many counts of this clonotype. V and J are TRBV12-5 and TRBJ2-5; the match to TRBD2 covers 8 bases. Per germline, CDR1 LGHNT and CDR2 FRNRAP. The length of the CDR3 is 15 residues. V lost 2 bases and J lost 5; bases outside the gene matches: 7. CDR3 DNA sequence: TGTGCTAGTGGTTTGTCGGGACTAGAGGGCGAGACCCAGTACTTC. This encodes CASGLSGLEGETQYF.

This clonotype was seen at least ten times. The chain employs TRBV12-5 and TRBJ1-5; D may be TRBD1 (6 bases). V lost 5 bases and J 8 bases, leaving 22 bases between the germline ends. This CDR3 has 16 amino acids. Germline values: CDR1 LGHNT, CDR2 FRNRAP. The CDR3 here is CASGTPTGGGREPQHF. The CDR3 nucleotides are TGTGCTAGTGGTACCCCCACGGGGGGGGGCAGGGAGCCCCAGCATTTT.

Comments on this clonotype: This may be a read error: a much more frequent sequence differs by one nucleotide. The chain joins TRBV18 to TRBJ2-7; possibly TRBD1 for D (5 bases). Germline CDR1 reads KGHSH; CDR2 reads LQKENI. The CDR3 has 14 residues. The germline V and J ends were trimmed by 2 bases and 3 bases, with 11 bases remaining between them. CDR3 in amino acids: CASSPARGFYEQYF. DNA of the CDR3: TGTGCCAGCTCACCAGCAAGGGGATTCTACGAGCAGTACTTC.

This clonotype showed up just a few times. V usage is TRBV24-1 and J usage is TRBJ2-2; 14 bases match TRBD2. V shed 4 bases, J shed 0 bases, and the junction held 3 bases outside the gene matches. CDR3 length: 18 residues. Germline V lookup: CDR1 KGHDR, CDR2 SFDVKD. CDR3 bases: TGTGCCACCAGTGACGCGGGACTAGCGGGAGCGAACACCGGGGAGCTGTTTTTT. It translates to CATSDAGLAGANTGELFF.

The J gene is TRBJ2-7, the V gene TRBV20-1; D is possibly TRBD2 (6 bases). This CDR3 has 13 amino acids. Between the trimmed V and J ends, which lost 6 bases and 2 bases, there was a span of 14 bases. Germline V lookup: CDR1 DFQATT, CDR2 SNEGSKA (reference sequence). CDR3 amino acids: CSASGGAAYEQYF. As DNA, the CDR3 is TGCAGTGCGAGCGGAGGGGCGGCCTACGAGCAGTACTTC.

This clonotype was counted at least ten times. This sequence joins TRBV12-3 or TRBV12-4 and TRBJ2-1; TRBD2 aligns across 10 bases. After removal of 7 bases from V and 3 bases from J, the junction contained 6 bases not matched to a gene. This CDR3 contains 15 residues. The CDR3 nucleotides are TGTGCCAGCAAGACCGGGACTAGCGACTACAATGAGCAGTTCTTC. It specifies CASKTGTSDYNEQFF.

At least ten counts were recorded for this clonotype. The chain employs TRBV7-9 and TRBJ2-5; D uncertain. The CDR3 has 15 amino acids. V lost 3 bases, J lost 0 bases, and 11 bases lay in between. Germline CDR1 is SEHNR and CDR2 is FQNEAQ (reference sequence). The DNA of the CDR3 is TGTGCCAGCAGCTTCACGACGCGGTACCAAGAGACCCAGTACTTC. Encoded protein: CASSFTTRYQETQYF.

The V gene is TRBV5-8, the J gene TRBJ2-1, with D perhaps assigned TRBD1 or TRBD2 (5 bases each). Germline V gene sequence: CDR1 SGHTS, CDR2 YDEGEE. The CDR3 runs to 13 residues. The V end was cut by 4 bases, the J end by 8 bases, with 13 bases between. The CDR3 protein is CASSRDVGDEQFF. CDR3 DNA: TGTGCCAGCAGCCGGGATGTGGGGGATGAGCAGTTCTTC.

This clonotype was detected ten times or more. V usage is TRBV7-2 and J usage is TRBJ1-2; D is uncertain. Germline CDR1 reads SGHTA; CDR2 reads FQGNSA. CDR3 size: 13 residues. Deletions cut 2 bases from V and 4 bases from J, with 8 bases between. CDR3 DNA sequence: TGTGCCAGCAGCTTATCCAACCGCTATGGCTACACCTTC. It yields the protein CASSLSNRYGYTF. Full variable domain (remainder filled in from reference TRBV7-2 and TRBJ1-2): GAGVSQSPSNKVTEKGKDVELRCDPISGHTALYWYRQSLGQGLEFLIYFQGNSAPDKSGLPSDRFSAERTGGSVSTLTIQRTQQEDSAVYLCASSLSNRYGYTFGSGTRLTVV.

This clonotype has ten or more counts. V usage is TRBV9 and J usage is TRBJ1-1, with a tentative D call TRBD1 (5 bases). The CDR3 is made up of 12 amino acids. Trimming shortened V by 3 bases and J by 5 bases, and 8 bases separated the two germline ends. The V gene's germline CDR1 is SGDLS and CDR2 YYNGEE. The CDR3 here is CASSEEGTEAFF. CDR3 nucleotide sequence: TGTGCCAGCAGCGAGGAGGGGACTGAAGCTTTCTTT.

This clonotype was detected a few times. The rearrangement joins TRBV20-1 to TRBJ2-7; D is unclear. The germline V and J ends were trimmed by 6 bases and 2 bases, with 14 bases remaining between them. Germline lookup yields CDR1 DFQATT and CDR2 SNEGSKA (reference sequence). The CDR3 length is 13 residues. CDR3 nucleotide sequence: TGCAGTGCGTTACAGTTTTCTACCTACGAGCAGTACTTC. Translating it yields CSALQFSTYEQYF.

This clonotype appeared many times. The chain has TRBV13 and TRBJ2-7; D is ambiguous. Germline V gives CDR1 PRHDT, CDR2 FYEKMQ (reference sequence). The V end was cut by 4 bases, the J end by 0 bases, with 4 bases between. The CDR3 loop spans 12 amino acids. The CDR3 loop is CASSSPSYEQYF. The CDR3 DNA reads TGTGCCAGCAGCTCCCCCTCCTACGAGCAGTACTTC.

This clonotype was detected many times. This chain links TRBV3-1 with TRBJ2-5; the D call may be TRBD1 or TRBD2 (7 bases each). Germline CDR1 reads LGHDT; CDR2 reads YNNKEL (reference sequence). CDR3 length: 12 residues. Deletions cut 2 bases from V and 12 bases from J, with 13 bases between. The chain's CDR3 is CASSQPGGVEYF. The CDR3 DNA reads as TGTGCCAGCAGCCAACCAGGGGGGGTTGAGTACTTC.